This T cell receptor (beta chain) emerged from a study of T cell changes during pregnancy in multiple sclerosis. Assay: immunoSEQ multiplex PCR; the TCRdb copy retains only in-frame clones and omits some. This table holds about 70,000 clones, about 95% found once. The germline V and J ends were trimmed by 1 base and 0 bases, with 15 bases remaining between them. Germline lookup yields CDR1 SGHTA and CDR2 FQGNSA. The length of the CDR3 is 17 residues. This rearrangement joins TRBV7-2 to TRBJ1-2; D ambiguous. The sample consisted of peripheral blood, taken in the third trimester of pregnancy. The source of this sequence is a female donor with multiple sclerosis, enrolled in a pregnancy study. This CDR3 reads CASSLVGGRAANYGYTF. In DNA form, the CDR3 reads TGTGCCAGCAGCTTAGTTGGAGGCCGCGCCGCTAACTATGGCTACACCTTC.